This entry is about one T cell receptor (beta chain). Its target is not known. V was shortened by 4 bases and J by 5 bases, with 15 bases between the two germline ends. The CDR3 sequence is 14 residues long. In germline, CDR1 is SGDLS, CDR2 YYNGEE. The data are from a study of vaccination effects on CD4 cells after COVID-19. CD4+ T cell isolation took place after about 11 days of culture. Participants completed two doses of the BNT162b2 or mRNA-1273 vaccine. Each vaccine recipient was nucleocapsid antibody negative and had no prior SARS-CoV-2 infection. The repertoire was sequenced with immunoSEQ multiplex PCR; TCRdb's copy has only in-frame clones and lacks some. The sample lists around 66,000 clones; about 74% were seen once.

The V gene is TRBV9, the J gene TRBJ2-5, with no clear D. The sample was CD4+ T cells from PBMCs cultured without peptide, taken after COVID-19 vaccination. This TCR came from a human donor who received a COVID-19 vaccine. Written as DNA, the CDR3 is TGTGCCAGCAGCCCTGCATGGATGCGGGAGACCCAGTACTTC. Translating it yields CASSPAWMRETQYF.